The present T cell receptor (beta chain) was sequenced within a study of blood T cell repertoires in COVID-19 (dated by TCRdb to the early 2020s). With respect to the entire study: Samples covering the acute and convalescent phases of COVID-19 were provided by collaborators in the United States, Italy and Spain. The material from the prospective study consisted of cDNA or gDNA derived from T cells, B-cell-depleted T cells, or PBMCs. The sample metadata nearly always contained a de-identified subject ID, COVID-19 status, age in years and sex. Deeply sampled blood TCRbeta repertoires from subjects exposed to, actively infected with, or recovered from COVID-19 were included in the dataset. Samples were obtained from the ongoing ImmuneRACE study (first 160 participants) and from 1,000 to 1,500 subjects provided by 6 global collaborators. Where available, HLA class I and class II types were obtained from metadata supplied by the sample provider rather than from assay-based typing. The repertoires were released in a freely available public database meant as a resource for research on the immune response to SARS-CoV-2.

TCRbeta CDR3 regions were amplified from genomic DNA using the immunoSEQ Assay, a bias-controlled multiplex PCR. The paper's data handling went like this. Within the assay, amplification of reference gene primers was used to estimate how many nucleated cells each sample contained. Sequence reads were collapsed and filtered to measure the absolute abundance of every unique TCRbeta CDR3 rearrangement. Productive Simpson clonality was computed per sample as the square root of Simpson's diversity index over productive rearrangements. TCRdb retrieved this table from immuneACCESS and kept in-frame rearrangements only. Not all clones are present; in checked studies, unresolved V genes account for under half, and no reason is known for the remainder. V and J calls and clone size are as listed in that table; D and trimming were resolved from the DNA. The sample table lists about 93,000 clones, about 77% of them with a count of one. In total, the top ten clones hold 16% of the sample.

The full study reports these points: The quantity of clinical and demographic metadata differed by source and by participant and was supplied without curation.

Collaborating institutions collected whole blood in K2EDTA tubes following their own protocols. For TCRbeta analysis, collaborators shipped samples in one of three forms: frozen whole blood, isolated PBMCs, or DNA extracted from either of those sample types. A word on this clone: Its binding antigen is unknown. The record has no base qualities; no much larger clone is one base away.

The sequencing sample was made of peripheral blood. The origin of this receptor is a human donor in a cohort sampled during active COVID-19.

The CDR3 in this case is CASSARQINYNEQFF. The DNA sequence is TGTGCCAGCAGTGCGAGGCAGATCAACTACAATGAGCAGTTCTTC. The rearrangement joined TRBV6-2 or TRBV6-3 to TRBJ2-1, with the identity of the D gene unclear. V is pared back by 5 bases and J by 3 bases, with 14 bases lying between the germline termini. Taken from cysteine to phenylalanine, the CDR3 has 15 residues. The CDR3 DNA has 45 bases and is translated from base 1. Per the germline V gene, MNHEY is the CDR1 and SVGEGT is the CDR2.